Below, 5 T cell receptor beta chains from the same sample are listed, as sequenced in a study of blood T cell repertoires in COVID-19. The method was immunoSEQ multiplex PCR; TCRdb's version includes in-frame clones alone and lacks a portion of them. This table holds roughly 150,000 clones, 80% found once. Sequenced: peripheral blood. The receptors here all came from a man in his sixties with acute or convalescent COVID-19.

The chain employs TRBV29-1 and TRBJ1-2; weak D call: TRBD1 (6 bases). V was trimmed by 7 bases and J by 8 bases, leaving 14 bases between them. In germline, CDR1 is SQVTM, CDR2 ANQGSEA. The CDR3 extends over 11 amino acids. The CDR3 DNA reads as TGCAGCGGGATATATCAGGGGGGCTACACCTTC. It specifies CSGIYQGGYTF.

The rearrangement uses TRBV4-1 and TRBJ1-2, with 12 bases lining up with TRBD1. The CDR3 consists of 17 residues. J lost 0 bases, V lost 6 bases, and 8 bases had no gene match. CDR1 is MGHRA, CDR2 YSYEKL, per germline. The CDR3 sequence: CASRLGQGAPPNYGYTF. The CDR3 coding sequence is TGCGCCAGCAGACTGGGACAGGGGGCTCCCCCTAACTATGGCTACACCTTC.

The V gene is TRBV6-6, the J gene TRBJ2-7, with 12 nucleotides matching TRBD1. The CDR3 covers 13 residues. Germline assignment: CDR1 MNHNY and CDR2 SVGAGI (reference sequence). Trimming took 7 bases from V and 4 from J; bases not matched to a gene: 2. The CDR3 sequence is CASKGQGAYEQYF. The CDR3 DNA is TGTGCCAGCAAGGGACAGGGGGCTTACGAGCAGTACTTC.

The sample holds a few counts of this clone. V gene TRBV6-5 combines with J gene TRBJ1-2; weak D call: TRBD1 (5 bases). This CDR3 comprises 15 residues. Trimming cost V 0 bases and J 8 bases, with 16 bases left between them. Germline CDR1 is MNHEY and CDR2 is SVGAGI. CDR3 in amino acids: CASSYSGGRAGGYTF. As DNA, the CDR3 is TGTGCCAGCAGTTACTCGGGAGGCAGGGCGGGGGGCTACACCTTC.

In this sample, this clone turned up a few times. The chain couples TRBV7-2 to TRBJ2-5, with 7 bases lining up with TRBD2. The ends lost 1 base at V and 5 bases at J; junction bases unmatched: 10. Germline V gene data show CDR1 as SGHTA and CDR2 as FQGNSA. The CDR3 consists of 16 residues. The CDR3 sequence is CASSLGGGVGLETQYF. The CDR3, as DNA: TGTGCCAGCAGCTTAGGGGGGGGTGTGGGTCTTGAGACCCAGTACTTC. Full variable domain (missing parts from reference TRBV7-2 and TRBJ2-5): GAGVSQSPSNKVTEKGKDVELRCDPISGHTALYWYRQSLGQGLEFLIYFQGNSAPDKSGLPSDRFSAERTGGSVSTLTIQRTQQEDSAVYLCASSLGGGVGLETQYFGPGTRLLVL.